This T cell receptor (beta chain) was sequenced in a study of T cell clonotyping in hematopoietic cell transplantation. Turning to the study itself: Cytoreduction preceded collection of pretransplant recipient samples. Study observations and caveats: Recipient TCR diversity dropped after transplant; expanded clonotypes rose from day 30 to 180. Few recipient clonotypes overlapped donors; over 97% were de novo at given depth.

TCRdb's table, derived via immunoSEQ multiplex PCR, lists solely in-frame clones and lacks some. The sample holds around 24,000 clones, 70% to 85% seen once. CDR1 is SQVTM and CDR2 is ANQGSEA in the germline V gene. With 4 bases removed from V and 1 base from J, the gap between germline ends came to 14 bases. The CDR3 runs 14 residues. Comments on this clone: The antigen is unknown.

The time point denotes: recipient sample about 28 days before transplant, after cytoreduction. Blood collection times were about day -28 and days 30, 100, 180 posttransplant. This TCR derives from a woman between 55 and 75 years old with acute myeloid leukemia. Some clones in this sample may be carry-over from other donors' samples. The chain recombines TRBV29-1 with TRBJ2-7; D gene ambiguous. The specimen was peripheral blood mononuclear cells, collected before stem cell transplant. DNA for the CDR3: TGCAGCGTTGGCAAAAGGGATCTATCCTACGAGCAGTACTTC. Its translation: CSVGKRDLSYEQYF.